This T cell receptor (beta chain) comes out of a study of blood T cell repertoires in COVID-19. The CDR3 runs 18 residues. CDR1 and CDR2 from the germline V gene are GTSNPN and SVGIG (reference sequence). V lost 5 bases to trimming and J lost 7 bases; unmatched junction nucleotides: 25. TCRdb's table, derived via immunoSEQ multiplex PCR, lists solely in-frame clones and lacks some. The sample records approximately 260,000 clones, 87% being singletons. The sequencing input was PBMCs or T cells enriched from blood (not recorded which). This sequence was found in a young woman with acute COVID-19. This sequence joins TRBV30 and TRBJ1-2; 7 bases are shared with TRBD1. The CDR3 sequence is CAWSDELGQDELWGGYTF. The CDR3 coding sequence is TGTGCCTGGTCAGACGAATTAGGACAGGATGAACTATGGGGTGGCTACACCTTC.